This TCR beta chain came from a study of T cells in Graves' hyperthyroidism and ophthalmopathy. Study findings and constraints: The model anticipated ophthalmopathy a median around six months pre-onset.

TCR beta CDR3 region amplification was performed from RNA transcripts. First-round RT-PCR with HTBI primers amplified the TCR CDR3 region. TCRdb reprocessed the multiplex PCR reads with MiXCR, giving one entry per CDR3 protein. The sample lists about 480,000 distinct CDR3 sequences; around an eighth were seen once. This clonotype appeared many times. Its antigen is unidentified. Graves' hyperthyroidism showing no ophthalmopathy progression within 18 months was considered stable. Diagnosis relied on clinical symptoms, serum thyroxine and TRAb, thyroid ultrasound and orbital computed tomography. Germline assignment: CDR1 MDHEN and CDR2 SYDVKM. There are 16 residues in the CDR3. The ends were cut back, 3 bases at V and 1 base at J, with 16 bases in the middle.

The TCR originated in a woman aged 18-29 years with Graves' hyperthyroidism. This chain uses TRBV28 with TRBJ2-7, with D possibly TRBD2 on 7 matching bases. Sequences were obtained from blood. The CDR3 DNA reads as TGTGCCAGCAGTTTTCGGAGGGGGGGAGGGTCCTACGAGCAGTACGTC. As protein: CASSFRRGGGSYEQYV.